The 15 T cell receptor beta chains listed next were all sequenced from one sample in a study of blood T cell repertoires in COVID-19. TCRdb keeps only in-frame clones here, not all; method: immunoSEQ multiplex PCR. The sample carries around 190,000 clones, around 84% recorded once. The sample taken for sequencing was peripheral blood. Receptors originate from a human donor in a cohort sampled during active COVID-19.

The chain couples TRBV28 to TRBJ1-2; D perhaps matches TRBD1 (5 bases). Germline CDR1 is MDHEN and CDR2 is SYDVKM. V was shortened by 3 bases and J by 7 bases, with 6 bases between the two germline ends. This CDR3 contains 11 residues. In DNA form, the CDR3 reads TGTGCCAGCAGTTTGGGGGGTGGCTACACCTTC. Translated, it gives CASSLGGGYTF.

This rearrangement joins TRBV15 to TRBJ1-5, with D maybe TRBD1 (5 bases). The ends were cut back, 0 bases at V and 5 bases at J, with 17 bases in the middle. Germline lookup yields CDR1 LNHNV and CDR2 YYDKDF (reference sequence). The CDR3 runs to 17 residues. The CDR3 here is CATSRELMDRGDQPQHF. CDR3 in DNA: TGTGCCACCAGCAGAGAATTGATGGATCGGGGGGATCAGCCCCAGCATTTT.

The CDR3 nucleotides read TGTGCCAGCAGCTTGAGTTGGAGGACAGAGCTCACAGATACGCAGTATTTT. This encodes CASSLSWRTELTDTQYF. The chain has TRBV7-9 and TRBJ2-3, with D possibly being TRBD1 (6 bases). Between the trimmed V and J ends, which lost 3 bases and 2 bases, there was a span of 18 bases. In germline, CDR1 is SEHNR, CDR2 FQNEAQ (reference sequence). The CDR3 totals 17 residues.

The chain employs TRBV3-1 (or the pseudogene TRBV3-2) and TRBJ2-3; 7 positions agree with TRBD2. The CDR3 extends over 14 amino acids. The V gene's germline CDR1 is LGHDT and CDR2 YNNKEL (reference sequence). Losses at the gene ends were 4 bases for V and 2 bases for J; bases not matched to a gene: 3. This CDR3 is CASSRRGVTDTQYF. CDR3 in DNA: TGTGCCAGCAGCCGACGGGGGGTCACAGATACGCAGTATTTT.

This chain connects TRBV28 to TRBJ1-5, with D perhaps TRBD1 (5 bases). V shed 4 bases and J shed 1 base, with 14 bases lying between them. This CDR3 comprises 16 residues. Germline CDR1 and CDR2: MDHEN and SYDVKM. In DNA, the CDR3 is TGTGCCAGCAGTTCAAAGGGGACTCTCAGCAATCAGCCCCAGCATTTT. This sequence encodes CASSSKGTLSNQPQHF.

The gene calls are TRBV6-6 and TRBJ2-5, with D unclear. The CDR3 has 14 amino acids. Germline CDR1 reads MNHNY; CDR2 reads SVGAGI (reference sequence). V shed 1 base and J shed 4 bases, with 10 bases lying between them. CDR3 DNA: TGTGCCAGCAGTTACTTGGCAGGAAGAGAGACCCAGTACTTC. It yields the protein CASSYLAGRETQYF.

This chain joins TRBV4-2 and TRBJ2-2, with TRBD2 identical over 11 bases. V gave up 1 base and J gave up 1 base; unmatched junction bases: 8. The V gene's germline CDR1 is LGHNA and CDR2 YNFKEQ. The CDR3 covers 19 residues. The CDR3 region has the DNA TGTGCCAGCAGCCAAGTTGTAATTGGACTAGCGGGGAACACCGGGGAGCTGTTTTTT. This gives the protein CASSQVVIGLAGNTGELFF.

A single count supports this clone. The CDR3 DNA is TGTGCCAGCAGCGTGACAGGGTTTACCACCGGGGAGCTGTTTTTT. Its translation: CASSVTGFTTGELFF. The chain joins TRBV5-5 to TRBJ2-2; 7 positions match TRBD1. Germline assignment: CDR1 SGHKS and CDR2 YYEKEE (reference sequence). The V gene end was trimmed by 4 bases and the J gene end by 4 bases; junction bases not matched to a gene: 7. This CDR3 region has 15 residues.

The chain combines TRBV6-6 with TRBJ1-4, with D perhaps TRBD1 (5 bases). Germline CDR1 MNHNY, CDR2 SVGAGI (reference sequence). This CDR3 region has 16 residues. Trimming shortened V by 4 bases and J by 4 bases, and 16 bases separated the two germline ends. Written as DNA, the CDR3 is TGTGCCAGCAGTTTCAGCTCCGGGACTATTAATGAAAAACTGTTTTTT. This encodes CASSFSSGTINEKLFF.

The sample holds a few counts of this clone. Written as DNA, the CDR3 is TGTGCCAGCAGCCCTTACTCCTCCCATGAGCAGTTCTTC. Amino acids: CASSPYSSHEQFF. The V and J genes are TRBV14 and TRBJ2-1; D unresolved. The CDR3 is 13 residues long. V lost 4 bases to trimming and J lost 8 bases, with 12 bases between them. Germline CDR1 reads SGHDN; CDR2 reads FVKESK.

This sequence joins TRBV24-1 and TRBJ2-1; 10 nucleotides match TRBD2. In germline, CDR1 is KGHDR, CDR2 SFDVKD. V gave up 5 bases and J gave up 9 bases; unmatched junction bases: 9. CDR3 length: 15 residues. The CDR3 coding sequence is TGTGCCACCAGTGTCGCTCTAGCGGGAGTTCGTGAGCAGTTCTTC. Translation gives CATSVALAGVREQFF.

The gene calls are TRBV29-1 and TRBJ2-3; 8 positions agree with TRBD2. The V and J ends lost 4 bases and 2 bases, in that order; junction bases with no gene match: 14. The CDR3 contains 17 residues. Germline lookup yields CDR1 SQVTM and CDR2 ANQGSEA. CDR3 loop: CSVGGLGREDPTDTQYF. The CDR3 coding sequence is TGCAGCGTTGGGGGGTTGGGGCGGGAGGACCCCACAGATACGCAGTATTTT.

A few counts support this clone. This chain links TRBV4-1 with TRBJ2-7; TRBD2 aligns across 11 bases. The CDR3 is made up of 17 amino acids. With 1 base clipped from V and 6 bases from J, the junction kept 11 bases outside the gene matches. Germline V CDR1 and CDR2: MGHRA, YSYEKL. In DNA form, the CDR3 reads TGCGCCAGCAGCCAAGGGGATACTAGCGGGAGTGTAGGCGAGCAGTACTTC. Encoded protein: CASSQGDTSGSVGEQYF.

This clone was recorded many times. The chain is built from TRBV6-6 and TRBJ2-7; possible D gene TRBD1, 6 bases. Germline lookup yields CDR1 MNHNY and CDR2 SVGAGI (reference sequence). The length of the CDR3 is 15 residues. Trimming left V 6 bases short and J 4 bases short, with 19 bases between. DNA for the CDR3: TGTGCCAGCAGGTTGGGACAAAATCAGCCTTACGAGCAGTACTTC. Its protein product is CASRLGQNQPYEQYF.

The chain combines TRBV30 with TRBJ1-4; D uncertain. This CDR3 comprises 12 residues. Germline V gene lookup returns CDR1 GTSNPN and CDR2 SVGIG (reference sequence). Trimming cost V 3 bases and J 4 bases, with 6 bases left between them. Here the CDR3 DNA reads TGTGCCTGGAGGAGCATTAATGAAAAACTGTTTTTT. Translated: CAWRSINEKLFF.